This T cell receptor (beta chain) was obtained from a study of cytomegalovirus exposure and HLA in healthy donors. Study conclusions and caveats: TRBV6-2, TRBV6-3 and some other V segments were unresolvable in 87-base-pair reads.

The PCR used 60 Vbeta and 13 Jbeta primers. Only in-frame clones appear in the TCRdb table, and some are missing; sequencing was by immunoSEQ multiplex PCR. The data hold under 200,000 clones, with approximately 70% observed a single time. Germline CDR1 and CDR2: SGDLS and YYNGEE. The V end lost 4 bases, the J end lost 4 bases, and 15 bases lay between the germline ends. The CDR3 extends over 15 amino acids. Concerning this clone: What it binds is unknown.

Sequencing was done on a sample of PBMCs. The gene calls are TRBV9 and TRBJ1-3, with unresolved D. The receptor comes from a woman aged 40 to 50 in good health and CMV-seropositive. Written as DNA, the CDR3 is TGTGCCAGCAGCCCCCATGCGGCGGAAGGAAACACCATATATTTT. Protein: CASSPHAAEGNTIYF.